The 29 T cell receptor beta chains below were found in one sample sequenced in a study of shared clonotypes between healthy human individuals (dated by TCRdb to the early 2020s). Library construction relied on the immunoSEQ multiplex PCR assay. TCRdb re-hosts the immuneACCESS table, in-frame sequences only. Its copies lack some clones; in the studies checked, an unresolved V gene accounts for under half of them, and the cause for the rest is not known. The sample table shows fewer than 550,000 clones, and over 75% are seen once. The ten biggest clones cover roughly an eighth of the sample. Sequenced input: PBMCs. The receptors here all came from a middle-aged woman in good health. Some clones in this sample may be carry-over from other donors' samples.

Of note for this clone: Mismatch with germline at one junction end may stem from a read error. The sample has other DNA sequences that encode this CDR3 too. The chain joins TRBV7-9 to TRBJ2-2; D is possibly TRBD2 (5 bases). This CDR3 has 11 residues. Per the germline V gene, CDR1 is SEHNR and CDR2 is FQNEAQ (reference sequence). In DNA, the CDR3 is TGTGCCAGCAGCTTGACCGGGGAACTGTTTTTT. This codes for CASSLTGELFF.

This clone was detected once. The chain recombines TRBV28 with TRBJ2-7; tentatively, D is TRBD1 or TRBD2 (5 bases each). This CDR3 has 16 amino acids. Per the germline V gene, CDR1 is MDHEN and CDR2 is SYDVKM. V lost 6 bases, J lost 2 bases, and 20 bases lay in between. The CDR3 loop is CASRVSRDRATYEQYF. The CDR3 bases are TGTGCCAGCAGGGTTTCGAGGGACCGAGCAACCTACGAGCAGTACTTC.

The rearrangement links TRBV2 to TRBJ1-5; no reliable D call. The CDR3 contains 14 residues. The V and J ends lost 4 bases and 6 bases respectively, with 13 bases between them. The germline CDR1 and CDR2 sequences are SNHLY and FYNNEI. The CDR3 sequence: CASSGLFSTQPQHF. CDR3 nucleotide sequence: TGTGCCAGCAGTGGGCTATTCTCGACTCAGCCCCAGCATTTT. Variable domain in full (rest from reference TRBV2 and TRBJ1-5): EPEVTQTPSHQVTQMGQEVILRCVPISNHLYFYWYRQILGQKVEFLVSFYNNEISEKSEIFDDQFSVERPDGSNFTLKIRSTKLEDSAMYFCASSGLFSTQPQHFGDGTRLSIL.

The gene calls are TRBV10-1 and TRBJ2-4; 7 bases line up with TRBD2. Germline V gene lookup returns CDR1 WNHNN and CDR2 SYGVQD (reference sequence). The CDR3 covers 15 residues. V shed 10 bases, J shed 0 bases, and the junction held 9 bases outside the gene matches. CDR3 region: CATLSGTTAKNIQYF. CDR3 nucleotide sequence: TGCGCCACCCTGAGTGGGACTACAGCCAAAAACATTCAGTACTTC.

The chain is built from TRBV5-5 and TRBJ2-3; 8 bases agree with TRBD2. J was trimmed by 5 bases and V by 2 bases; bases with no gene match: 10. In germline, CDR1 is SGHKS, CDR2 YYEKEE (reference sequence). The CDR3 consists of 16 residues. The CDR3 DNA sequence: TGTGCCAGCAGCTTAGGGGCGGGAGGTCGGGGAGATACGCAGTATTTT. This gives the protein CASSLGAGGRGDTQYF.

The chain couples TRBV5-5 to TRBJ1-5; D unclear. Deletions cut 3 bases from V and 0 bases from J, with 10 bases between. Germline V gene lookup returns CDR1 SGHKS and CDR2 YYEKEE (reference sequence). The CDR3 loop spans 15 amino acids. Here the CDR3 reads CASSSRPDSNQPQHF. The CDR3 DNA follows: TGTGCCAGCAGCTCGCGACCCGATAGCAATCAGCCCCAGCATTTT. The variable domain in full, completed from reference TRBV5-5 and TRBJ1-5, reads DAGVTQSPTHLIKTRGQQVTLRCSPISGHKSVSWYQQVLGQGPQFIFQYYEKEERGRGNFPDRFSARQFPNYSSELNVNALLLGDSALYLCASSSRPDSNQPQHFGDGTRLSIL.

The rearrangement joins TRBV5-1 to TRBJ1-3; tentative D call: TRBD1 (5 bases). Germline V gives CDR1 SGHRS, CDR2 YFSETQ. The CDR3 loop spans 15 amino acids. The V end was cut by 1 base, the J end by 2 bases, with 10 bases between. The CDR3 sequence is CASSLSQGAGNTIYF. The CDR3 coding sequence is TGCGCCAGCAGCTTGTCCCAGGGAGCTGGAAACACCATATATTTT.

The CDR3 coding sequence is TGTGCCAGCCAAACTAGCGGGGGGCTAGCCAAAAACATTCAGTACTTC. This encodes CASQTSGGLAKNIQYF. The chain carries TRBV6-4 and TRBJ2-4; 12 nucleotides line up with TRBD2. The CDR3 totals 16 residues. Per the germline V gene, CDR1 is MRHNA and CDR2 is SNTAGT. J lost 0 bases, V lost 8 bases, and 5 bases had no gene match.

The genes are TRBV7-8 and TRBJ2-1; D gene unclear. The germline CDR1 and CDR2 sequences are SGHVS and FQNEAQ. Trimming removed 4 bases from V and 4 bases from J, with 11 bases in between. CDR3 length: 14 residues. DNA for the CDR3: TGTGCCAGCAGCTCCCGGGCTCCATACAATGAGCAGTTCTTC. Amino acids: CASSSRAPYNEQFF.

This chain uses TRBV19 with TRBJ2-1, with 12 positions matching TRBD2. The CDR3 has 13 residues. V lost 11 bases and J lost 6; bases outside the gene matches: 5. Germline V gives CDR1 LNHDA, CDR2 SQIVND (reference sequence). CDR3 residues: CASGLAGTNEQFF. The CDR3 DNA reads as TGTGCCTCAGGACTAGCGGGGACCAATGAGCAGTTCTTC.

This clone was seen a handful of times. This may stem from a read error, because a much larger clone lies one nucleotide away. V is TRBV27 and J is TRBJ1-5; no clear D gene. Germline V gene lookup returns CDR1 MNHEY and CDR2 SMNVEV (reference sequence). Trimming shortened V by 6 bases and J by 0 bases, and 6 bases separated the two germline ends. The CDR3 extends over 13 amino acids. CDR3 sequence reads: CASSPCSNQPQHF. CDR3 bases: TGTGCCAGCAGCCCTTGTAGCAATCAGCCCCAGCATTTT.

This CDR3 reads CASSKGGRARAESEKLFF. DNA for the CDR3: TGTGCCAGCAGCAAAGGTGGGCGGGCGAGGGCAGAGAGTGAAAAACTGTTTTTT. The rearrangement links TRBV21-1 to TRBJ1-4. TRBV21-1 is annotated as a pseudogene. The CDR3 has 18 amino acids.

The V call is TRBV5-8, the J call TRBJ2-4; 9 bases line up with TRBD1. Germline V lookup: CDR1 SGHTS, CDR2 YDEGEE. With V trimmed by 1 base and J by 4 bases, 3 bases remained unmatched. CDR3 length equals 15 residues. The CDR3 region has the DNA TGTGCCAGCAGCTTGCGGACAGGGGCAAAAAACATTCAGTACTTC. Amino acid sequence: CASSLRTGAKNIQYF.

The CDR3 spells CASIQRDRVHYEQYF. The CDR3 DNA follows: TGTGCCAGCATCCAGCGGGACAGGGTCCACTACGAGCAGTACTTC. V gene TRBV21-1 combines with J gene TRBJ2-7; TRBD1 reflects the table's D call only, with no check against the DNA. TRBV21-1 is a pseudogene segment. This CDR3 has 15 amino acids.

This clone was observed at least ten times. CDR3 in DNA: TGTGCCAGCAGCCTACTAGCGGGAGCGGTCTCAGATACGCAGTATTTT. Its translation is CASSLLAGAVSDTQYF. The chain couples TRBV28 to TRBJ2-3; 11 bases match TRBD2. The CDR3 loop spans 16 amino acids. V was pared by 6 bases and J by 4 bases, with 9 bases of the junction left unmatched. The germline V gene has CDR1 MDHEN and CDR2 SYDVKM.

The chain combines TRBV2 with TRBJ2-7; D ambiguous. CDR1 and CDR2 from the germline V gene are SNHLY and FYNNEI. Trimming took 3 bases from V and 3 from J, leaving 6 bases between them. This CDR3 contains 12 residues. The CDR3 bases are TGTGCCAGCAGTGACAGGTACTACGAGCAGTACTTC. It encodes CASSDRYYEQYF.

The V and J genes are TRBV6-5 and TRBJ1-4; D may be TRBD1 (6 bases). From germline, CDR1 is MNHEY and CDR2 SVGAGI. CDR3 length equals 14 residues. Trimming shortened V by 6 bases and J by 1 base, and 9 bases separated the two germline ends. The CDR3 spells CASSRRGTNEKLFF. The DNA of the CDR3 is TGTGCCAGCAGCCGCAGGGGAACTAATGAAAAACTGTTTTTT.

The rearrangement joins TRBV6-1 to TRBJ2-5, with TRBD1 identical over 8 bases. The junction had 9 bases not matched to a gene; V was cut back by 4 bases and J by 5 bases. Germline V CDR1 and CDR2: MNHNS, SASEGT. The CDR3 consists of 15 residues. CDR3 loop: CASSVTQGAVETQYF. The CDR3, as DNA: TGTGCCAGCAGTGTAACCCAGGGGGCGGTGGAGACCCAGTACTTC.

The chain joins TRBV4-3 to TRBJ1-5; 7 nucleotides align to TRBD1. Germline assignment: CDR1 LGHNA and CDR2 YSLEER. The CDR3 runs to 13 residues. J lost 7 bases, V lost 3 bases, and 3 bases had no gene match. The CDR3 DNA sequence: TGCGCCAGCAGCCAGATACAGGGGCAGCCCCAGCATTTT. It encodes CASSQIQGQPQHF.

The CDR3 region is CASSLYRVTNEKLFF. CDR3 bases: TGTGCCAGCAGCTTATACAGGGTGACTAATGAAAAACTGTTTTTT. The chain employs TRBV7-9 and TRBJ1-4; D may be TRBD1 (6 bases). The germline V gene encodes CDR1 SEHNR and CDR2 FQNEAQ (reference sequence). The CDR3 length is 15 residues. Trimming cost V 2 bases and J 2 bases, with 9 bases left between them.

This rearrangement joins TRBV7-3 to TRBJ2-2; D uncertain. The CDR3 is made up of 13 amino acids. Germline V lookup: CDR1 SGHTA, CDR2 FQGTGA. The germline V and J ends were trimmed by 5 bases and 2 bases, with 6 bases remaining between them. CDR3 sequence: CASSSPNTGELFF. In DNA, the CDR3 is TGTGCCAGCAGCAGTCCAAACACCGGGGAGCTGTTTTTT.

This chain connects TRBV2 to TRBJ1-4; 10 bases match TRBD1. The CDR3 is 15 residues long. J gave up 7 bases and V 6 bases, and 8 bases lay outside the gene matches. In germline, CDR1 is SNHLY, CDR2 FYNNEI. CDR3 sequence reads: CASRAGQGLSEKLFF. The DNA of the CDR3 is TGTGCCAGCAGAGCGGGACAGGGGTTATCTGAAAAACTGTTTTTT.

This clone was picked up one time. Here the CDR3 DNA reads TGTGCCAGCAGCTTCTACAGGGCCACTGAAGCTTTCTTT. Translation gives CASSFYRATEAFF. The gene calls are TRBV11-2 and TRBJ1-1; TRBD1 is a possible D gene (6 bases). Trimming cost V 3 bases and J 4 bases, with 9 bases left between them. Germline lookup yields CDR1 SGHAT and CDR2 FQNNGV. This CDR3 is 13 amino acids long.

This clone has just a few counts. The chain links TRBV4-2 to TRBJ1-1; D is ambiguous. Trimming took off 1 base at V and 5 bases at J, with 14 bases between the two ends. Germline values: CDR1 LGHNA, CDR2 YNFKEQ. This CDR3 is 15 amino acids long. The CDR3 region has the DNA TGTGCCAGCAGCCAAGGAACGGGTCGATGGACTGAAGCTTTCTTT. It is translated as CASSQGTGRWTEAFF.

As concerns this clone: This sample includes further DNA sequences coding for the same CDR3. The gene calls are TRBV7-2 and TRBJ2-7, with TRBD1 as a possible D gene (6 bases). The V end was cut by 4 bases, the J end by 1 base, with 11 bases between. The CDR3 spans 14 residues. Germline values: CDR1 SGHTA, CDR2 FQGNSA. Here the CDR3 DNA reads TGTGCCAGCAGCTCGCAGGGGACGTCCTACGAGCAGTACTTC. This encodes CASSSQGTSYEQYF. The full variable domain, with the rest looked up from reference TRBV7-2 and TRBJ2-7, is GAGVSQSPSNKVTEKGKDVELRCDPISGHTALYWYRQSLGQGLEFLIYFQGNSAPDKSGLPSDRFSAERTGGSVSTLTIQRTQQEDSAVYLCASSSQGTSYEQYFGPGTRLTVT.

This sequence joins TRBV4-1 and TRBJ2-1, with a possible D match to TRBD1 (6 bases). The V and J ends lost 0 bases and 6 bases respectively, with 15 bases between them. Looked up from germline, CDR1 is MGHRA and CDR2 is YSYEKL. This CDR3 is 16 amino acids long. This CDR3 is CASSQDDRPFGNEQFF. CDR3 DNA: TGCGCCAGCAGCCAAGACGACAGGCCGTTCGGCAATGAGCAGTTCTTC.

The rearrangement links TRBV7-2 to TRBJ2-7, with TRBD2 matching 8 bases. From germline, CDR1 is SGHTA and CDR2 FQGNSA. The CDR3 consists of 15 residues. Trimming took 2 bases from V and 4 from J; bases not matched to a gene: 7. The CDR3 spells CASSLRSGMGYEQYF. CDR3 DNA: TGTGCCAGCAGCTTACGTAGCGGGATGGGATACGAGCAGTACTTC.

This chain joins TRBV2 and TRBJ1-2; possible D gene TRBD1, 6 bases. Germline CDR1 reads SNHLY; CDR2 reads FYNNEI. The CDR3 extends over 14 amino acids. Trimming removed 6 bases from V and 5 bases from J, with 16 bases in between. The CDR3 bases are TGTGCCAGCAGCCGGGCGGGGGCTAGGTATGGCTACACCTTC. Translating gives CASSRAGARYGYTF.

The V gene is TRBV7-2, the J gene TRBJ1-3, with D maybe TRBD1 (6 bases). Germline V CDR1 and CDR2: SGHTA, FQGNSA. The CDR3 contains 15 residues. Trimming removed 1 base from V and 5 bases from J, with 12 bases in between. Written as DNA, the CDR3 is TGTGCCAGCAGCTTAGGTGGGACATTCAGAAACACCATATATTTT. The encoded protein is CASSLGGTFRNTIYF. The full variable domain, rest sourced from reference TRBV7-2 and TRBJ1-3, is GAGVSQSPSNKVTEKGKDVELRCDPISGHTALYWYRQSLGQGLEFLIYFQGNSAPDKSGLPSDRFSAERTGGSVSTLTIQRTQQEDSAVYLCASSLGGTFRNTIYFGEGSWLTVV.